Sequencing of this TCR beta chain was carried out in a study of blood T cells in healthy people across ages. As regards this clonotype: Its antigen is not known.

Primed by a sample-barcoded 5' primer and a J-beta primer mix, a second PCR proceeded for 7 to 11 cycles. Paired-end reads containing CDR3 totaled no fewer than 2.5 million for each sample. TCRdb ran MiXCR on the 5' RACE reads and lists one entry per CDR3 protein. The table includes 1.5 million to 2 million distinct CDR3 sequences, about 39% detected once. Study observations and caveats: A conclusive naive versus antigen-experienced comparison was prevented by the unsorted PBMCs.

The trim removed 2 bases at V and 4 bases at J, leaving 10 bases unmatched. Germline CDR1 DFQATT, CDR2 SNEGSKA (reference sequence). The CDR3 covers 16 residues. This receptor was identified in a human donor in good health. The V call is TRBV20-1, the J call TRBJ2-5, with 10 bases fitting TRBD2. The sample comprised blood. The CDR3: CSARPHQRGGSETQYF. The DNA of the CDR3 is TGCAGTGCTAGACCACACCAGCGGGGGGGGTCAGAGACCCAGTACTTC.